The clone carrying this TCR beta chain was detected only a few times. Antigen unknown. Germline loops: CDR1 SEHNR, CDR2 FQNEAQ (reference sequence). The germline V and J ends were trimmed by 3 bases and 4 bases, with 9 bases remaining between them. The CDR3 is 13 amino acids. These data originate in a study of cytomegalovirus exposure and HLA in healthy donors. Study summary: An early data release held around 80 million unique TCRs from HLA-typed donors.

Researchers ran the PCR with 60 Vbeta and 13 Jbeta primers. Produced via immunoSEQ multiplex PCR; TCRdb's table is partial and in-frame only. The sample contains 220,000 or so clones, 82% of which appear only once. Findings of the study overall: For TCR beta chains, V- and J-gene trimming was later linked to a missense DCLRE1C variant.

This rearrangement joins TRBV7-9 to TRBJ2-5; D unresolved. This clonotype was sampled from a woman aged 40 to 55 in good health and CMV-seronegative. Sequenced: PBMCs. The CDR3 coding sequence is TGTGCCAGCAGCTTGCATGGGCGAGAGACCCAGTACTTC. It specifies CASSLHGRETQYF. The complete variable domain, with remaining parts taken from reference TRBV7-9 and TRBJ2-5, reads DTGVSQNPRHKITKRGQNVTFRCDPISEHNRLYWYRQTLGQGPEFLTYFQNEAQLEKSRLLSDRFSAERPKGSFSTLEIQRTEQGDSAMYLCASSLHGRETQYFGPGTRLLVL.